The entry below gives a single T cell receptor beta chain sequence along with its context. The CDR3 contains 15 residues. The germline V gene has CDR1 SGHNT and CDR2 YYREEE (reference sequence). Deletions cut 4 bases from V and 0 bases from J, with 13 bases between. The time point denotes: before trial treatment. Covering alpha and beta chains, TRAV- and TRBV-specific primers were used for the first-strand cDNA. A roughly 20-cycle PCR with a constant-region primer and V-primer adapter amplified TCRs. Using its own MiXCR run on the reads, TCRdb lists one record per CDR3 protein. The data contain about 64,000 distinct CDR3 sequences, more than 25% of them singletons. These data originate in a study of low-dose radiotherapy and immunotherapy resistance in tumors. On the study more broadly: The study delivered 0.5 Gy per fraction every 2 weeks to Cohort 1, totaling 6.5 Gy.

The sample was PBMCs, taken before treatment. This sequence originates from a male donor with rectosigmoid adenocarcinoma. This sequence joins TRBV5-4 and TRBJ1-2; possibly TRBD1 for D (5 bases). CDR3 sequence reads: CASSRPGASNYGYTF. CDR3 coding DNA: TGTGCCAGCAGCCGGCCCGGGGCCTCTAACTATGGCTACACCTTC.